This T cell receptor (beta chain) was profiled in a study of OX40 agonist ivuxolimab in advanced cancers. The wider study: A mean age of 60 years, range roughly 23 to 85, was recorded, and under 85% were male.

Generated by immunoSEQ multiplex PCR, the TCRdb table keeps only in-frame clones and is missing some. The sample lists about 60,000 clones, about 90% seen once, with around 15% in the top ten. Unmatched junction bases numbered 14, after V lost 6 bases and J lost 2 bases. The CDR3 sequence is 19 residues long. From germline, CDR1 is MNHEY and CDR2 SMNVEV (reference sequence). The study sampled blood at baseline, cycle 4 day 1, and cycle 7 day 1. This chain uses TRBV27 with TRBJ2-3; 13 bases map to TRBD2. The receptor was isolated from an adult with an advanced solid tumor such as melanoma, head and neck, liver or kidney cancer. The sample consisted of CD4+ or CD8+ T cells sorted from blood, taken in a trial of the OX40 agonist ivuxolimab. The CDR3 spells CASSRGGLAGLTITDTQYF. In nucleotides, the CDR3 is TGTGCCAGCAGCCGAGGGGGACTAGCGGGACTTACCATCACAGATACGCAGTATTTT.